This TCR beta chain was observed in a study of T cells in Graves' hyperthyroidism and ophthalmopathy. Study-wide results and limits: Appearing also in blood were most of the thyroid clonotypes expanded above 0.001.

Template material for amplifying TCR beta CDR3 regions consisted of RNA transcripts. An initial round of RT-PCR targeting the TCR CDR3 relied on the HTBI primer set. TCRdb ran MiXCR on the multiplex PCR reads and lists one entry per CDR3 protein. The table lists about 420,000 distinct CDR3 sequences, less than 20% of them singletons. This clonotype was recorded at least ten times. The antigen remains unidentified. This CDR3 is 15 amino acids long. The V gene's germline CDR1 is SNHLY and CDR2 FYNNEI. V was cut by 6 bases and J by 0 bases, with 9 bases left in between. This TCR came from a woman aged 18-35 years with Graves' hyperthyroidism. The chain carries TRBV2 and TRBJ1-6; no reliable D call. Sequencing was carried out using blood. The CDR3 nucleotides are TGTGCCAGCAGCCCGAAAAGCTCCTATAATTCACCCCTCCACTTT. It codes for CASSPKSSYNSPLHF.